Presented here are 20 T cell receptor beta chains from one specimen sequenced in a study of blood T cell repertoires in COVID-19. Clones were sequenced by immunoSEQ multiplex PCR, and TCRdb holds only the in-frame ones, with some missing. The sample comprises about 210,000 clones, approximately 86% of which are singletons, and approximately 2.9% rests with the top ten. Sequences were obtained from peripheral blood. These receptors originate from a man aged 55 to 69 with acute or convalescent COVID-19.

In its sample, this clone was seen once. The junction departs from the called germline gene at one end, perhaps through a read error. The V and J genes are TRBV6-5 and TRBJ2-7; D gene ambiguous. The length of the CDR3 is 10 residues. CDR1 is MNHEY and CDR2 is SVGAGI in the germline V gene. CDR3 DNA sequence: TGTGCCAGCAGCTACTACGAGCAGTACTTC. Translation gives CASSYYEQYF.

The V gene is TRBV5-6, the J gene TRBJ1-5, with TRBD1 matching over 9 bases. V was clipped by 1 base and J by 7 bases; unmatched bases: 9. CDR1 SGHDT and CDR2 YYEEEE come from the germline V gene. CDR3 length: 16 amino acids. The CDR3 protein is CASSLWGTGLHQPQHF. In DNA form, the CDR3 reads TGTGCCAGCAGCTTGTGGGGGACAGGGTTGCACCAGCCCCAGCATTTT.

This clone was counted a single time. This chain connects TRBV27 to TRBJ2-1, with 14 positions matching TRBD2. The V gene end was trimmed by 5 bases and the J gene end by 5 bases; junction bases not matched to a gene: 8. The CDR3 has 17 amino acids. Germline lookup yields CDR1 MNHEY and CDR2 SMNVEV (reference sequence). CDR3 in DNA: TGTGCCAGCAGTCCTGGGACTAGCGGGGGTCAGCACAATGAGCAGTTCTTC. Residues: CASSPGTSGGQHNEQFF.

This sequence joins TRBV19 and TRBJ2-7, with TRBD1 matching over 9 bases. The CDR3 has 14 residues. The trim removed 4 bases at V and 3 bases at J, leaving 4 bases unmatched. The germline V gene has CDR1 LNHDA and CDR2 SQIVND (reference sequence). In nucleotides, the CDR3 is TGTGCCAGTAGTACGTGGACAGGGGACTACGAGCAGTACTTC. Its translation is CASSTWTGDYEQYF. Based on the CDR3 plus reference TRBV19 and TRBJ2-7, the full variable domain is DGGITQSPKYLFRKEGQNVTLSCEQNLNHDAMYWYRQDPGQGLRLIYYSQIVNDFQKGDIAEGYSVSREKKESFPLTVTSAQKNPTAFYLCASSTWTGDYEQYFGPGTRLTVT.

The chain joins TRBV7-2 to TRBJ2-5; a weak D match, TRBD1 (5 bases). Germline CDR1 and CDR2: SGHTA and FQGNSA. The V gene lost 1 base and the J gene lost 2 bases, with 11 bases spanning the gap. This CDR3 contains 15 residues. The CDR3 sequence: CASSLGGRTQETQYF. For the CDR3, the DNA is TGTGCCAGCAGCTTAGGGGGCAGAACACAAGAGACCCAGTACTTC.

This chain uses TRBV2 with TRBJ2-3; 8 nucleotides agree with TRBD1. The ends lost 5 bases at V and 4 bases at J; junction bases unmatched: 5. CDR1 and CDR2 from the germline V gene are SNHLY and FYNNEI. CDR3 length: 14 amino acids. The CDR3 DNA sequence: TGTGCCAGCAGTACAGGGGGGTCCGCAGATACGCAGTATTTT. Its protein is CASSTGGSADTQYF.

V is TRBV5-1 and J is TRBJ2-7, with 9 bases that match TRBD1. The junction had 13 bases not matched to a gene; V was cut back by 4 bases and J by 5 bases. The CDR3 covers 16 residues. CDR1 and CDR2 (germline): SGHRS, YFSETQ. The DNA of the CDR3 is TGCGCCAGCAGCCCGGGACAGGGCCTCGCAGGCCACGAGCAGTACTTC. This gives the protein CASSPGQGLAGHEQYF.

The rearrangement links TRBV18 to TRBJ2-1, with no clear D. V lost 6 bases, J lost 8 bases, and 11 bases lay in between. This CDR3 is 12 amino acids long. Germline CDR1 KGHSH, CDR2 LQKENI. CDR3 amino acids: CASSHDSDEQFF. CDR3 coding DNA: TGTGCCAGCTCCCACGACTCAGATGAGCAGTTCTTC.

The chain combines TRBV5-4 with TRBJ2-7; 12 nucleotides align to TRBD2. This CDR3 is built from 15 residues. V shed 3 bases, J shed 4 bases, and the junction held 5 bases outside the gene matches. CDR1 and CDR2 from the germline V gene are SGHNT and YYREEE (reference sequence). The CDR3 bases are TGTGCCAGCAGCTCCCCTAGCGGGGGGGAATACGAGCAGTACTTC. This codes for CASSSPSGGEYEQYF.

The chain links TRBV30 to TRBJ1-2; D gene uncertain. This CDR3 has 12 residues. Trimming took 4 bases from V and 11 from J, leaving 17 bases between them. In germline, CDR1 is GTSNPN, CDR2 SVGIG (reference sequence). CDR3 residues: CAWTPRFNLYTF. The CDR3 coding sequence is TGTGCCTGGACCCCCAGGTTCAACTTGTACACCTTC.

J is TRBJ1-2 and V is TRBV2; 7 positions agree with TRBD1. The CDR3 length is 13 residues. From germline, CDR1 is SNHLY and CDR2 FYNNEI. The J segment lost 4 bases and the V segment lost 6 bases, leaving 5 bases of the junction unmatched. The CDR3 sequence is CASRRGQSYGYTF. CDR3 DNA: TGTGCCAGCAGACGGGGACAGTCCTATGGCTACACCTTC.

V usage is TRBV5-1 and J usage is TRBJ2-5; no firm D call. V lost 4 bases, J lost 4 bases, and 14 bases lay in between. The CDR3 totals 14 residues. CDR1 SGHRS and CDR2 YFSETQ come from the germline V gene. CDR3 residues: CASSPVSQAETQYF. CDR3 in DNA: TGCGCCAGCAGCCCCGTTTCCCAAGCAGAGACCCAGTACTTC.

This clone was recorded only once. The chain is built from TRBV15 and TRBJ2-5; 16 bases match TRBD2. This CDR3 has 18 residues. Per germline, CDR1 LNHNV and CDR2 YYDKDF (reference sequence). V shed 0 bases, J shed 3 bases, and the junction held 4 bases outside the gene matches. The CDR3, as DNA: TGTGCCACCAGCAGAGATGGGACTAGCGGGGGGGGTAAAGAGACCCAGTACTTC. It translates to CATSRDGTSGGGKETQYF.

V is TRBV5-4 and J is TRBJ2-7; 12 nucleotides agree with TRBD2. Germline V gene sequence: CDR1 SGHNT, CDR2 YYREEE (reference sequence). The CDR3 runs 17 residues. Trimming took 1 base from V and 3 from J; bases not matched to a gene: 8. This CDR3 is CASSLIKLAGGYYEQYF. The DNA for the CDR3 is TGTGCCAGCAGCTTGATTAAACTAGCGGGGGGATACTACGAGCAGTACTTC.

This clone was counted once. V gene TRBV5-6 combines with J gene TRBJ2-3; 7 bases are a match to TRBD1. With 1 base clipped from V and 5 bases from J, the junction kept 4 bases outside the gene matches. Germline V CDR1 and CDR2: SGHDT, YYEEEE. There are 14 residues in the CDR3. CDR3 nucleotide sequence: TGTGCCAGCAGCTTGCAGGGGGTAGGAGATACGCAGTATTTT. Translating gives CASSLQGVGDTQYF.

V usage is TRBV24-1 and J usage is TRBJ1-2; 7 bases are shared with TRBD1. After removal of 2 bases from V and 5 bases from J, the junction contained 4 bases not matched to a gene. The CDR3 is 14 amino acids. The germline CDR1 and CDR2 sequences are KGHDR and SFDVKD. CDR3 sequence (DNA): TGTGCCACCAGTGATTCAGGGGGACAGTATGGCTACACCTTC. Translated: CATSDSGGQYGYTF.

This CDR3 reads CASSLVQAGTDTQYF. DNA for the CDR3: TGTGCCAGCAGCTTAGTCCAGGCCGGCACAGATACGCAGTATTTT. This chain uses TRBV11-2 with TRBJ2-3; D gene uncertain. This CDR3 is built from 15 residues. Germline V gives CDR1 SGHAT, CDR2 FQNNGV. Trimming removed 1 base from V and 1 base from J, with 9 bases in between.

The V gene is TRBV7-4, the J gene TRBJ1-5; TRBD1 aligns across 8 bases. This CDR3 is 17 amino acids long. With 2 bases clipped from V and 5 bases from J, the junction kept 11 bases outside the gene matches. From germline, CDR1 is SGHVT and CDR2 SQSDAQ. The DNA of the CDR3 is TGTGCCAGCAGCTTACCGAAGGGAGAGGACAGGGATCAGCCCCAGCATTTT. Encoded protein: CASSLPKGEDRDQPQHF.

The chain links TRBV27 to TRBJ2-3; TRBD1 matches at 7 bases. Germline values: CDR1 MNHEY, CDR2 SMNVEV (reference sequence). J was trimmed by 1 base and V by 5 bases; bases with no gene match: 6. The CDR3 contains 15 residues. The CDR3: CASSARTGGTDTQYF. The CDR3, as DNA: TGTGCCAGCAGTGCCCGGACAGGCGGCACAGATACGCAGTATTTT.

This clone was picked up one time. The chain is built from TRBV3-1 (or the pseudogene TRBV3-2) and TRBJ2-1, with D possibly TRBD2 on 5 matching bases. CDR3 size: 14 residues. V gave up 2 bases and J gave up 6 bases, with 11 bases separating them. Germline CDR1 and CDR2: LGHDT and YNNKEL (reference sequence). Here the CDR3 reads CASSQRTLPNEQFF. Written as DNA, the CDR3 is TGTGCCAGCAGCCAACGGACTCTCCCCAATGAGCAGTTCTTC.